This TCR beta chain comes out of a study of blood T cell repertoires in COVID-19. As for the study in general: Samples came from the United States, Italy and Spain, spanning acute and convalescent COVID-19. PBMCs, B-cell-depleted T cells, or T cells were the source of the cDNA or gDNA that made up the material.

As originally analysed: Amplification from reference gene primers served as the basis for estimated nucleated cell counts. Method: immunoSEQ multiplex PCR; TCRdb's copy keeps in-frame clones and lacks some. V and J calls and clone size are as listed in that table; D and trimming were resolved from the DNA. The top ten clones hold more than 13% of a sample with 85,000 to 120,000 clones, more than 80% of them seen once. Germline CDR1 is LNHDA and CDR2 is SQIVND (reference sequence). V shed 8 bases and J 3 bases; nucleotides not matched to a gene: 13. This CDR3 has 15 residues. The rearrangement links TRBV19 to TRBJ2-7; 7 bases match TRBD2. The TCR was taken from a woman aged 55 to 70 with acute or convalescent COVID-19. Sequenced sample: peripheral blood. CDR3 residues: CASRDRRSGVYEQYF. The CDR3 DNA follows: TGTGCCAGTCGCGACCGTCGAAGCGGGGTCTACGAGCAGTACTTC.